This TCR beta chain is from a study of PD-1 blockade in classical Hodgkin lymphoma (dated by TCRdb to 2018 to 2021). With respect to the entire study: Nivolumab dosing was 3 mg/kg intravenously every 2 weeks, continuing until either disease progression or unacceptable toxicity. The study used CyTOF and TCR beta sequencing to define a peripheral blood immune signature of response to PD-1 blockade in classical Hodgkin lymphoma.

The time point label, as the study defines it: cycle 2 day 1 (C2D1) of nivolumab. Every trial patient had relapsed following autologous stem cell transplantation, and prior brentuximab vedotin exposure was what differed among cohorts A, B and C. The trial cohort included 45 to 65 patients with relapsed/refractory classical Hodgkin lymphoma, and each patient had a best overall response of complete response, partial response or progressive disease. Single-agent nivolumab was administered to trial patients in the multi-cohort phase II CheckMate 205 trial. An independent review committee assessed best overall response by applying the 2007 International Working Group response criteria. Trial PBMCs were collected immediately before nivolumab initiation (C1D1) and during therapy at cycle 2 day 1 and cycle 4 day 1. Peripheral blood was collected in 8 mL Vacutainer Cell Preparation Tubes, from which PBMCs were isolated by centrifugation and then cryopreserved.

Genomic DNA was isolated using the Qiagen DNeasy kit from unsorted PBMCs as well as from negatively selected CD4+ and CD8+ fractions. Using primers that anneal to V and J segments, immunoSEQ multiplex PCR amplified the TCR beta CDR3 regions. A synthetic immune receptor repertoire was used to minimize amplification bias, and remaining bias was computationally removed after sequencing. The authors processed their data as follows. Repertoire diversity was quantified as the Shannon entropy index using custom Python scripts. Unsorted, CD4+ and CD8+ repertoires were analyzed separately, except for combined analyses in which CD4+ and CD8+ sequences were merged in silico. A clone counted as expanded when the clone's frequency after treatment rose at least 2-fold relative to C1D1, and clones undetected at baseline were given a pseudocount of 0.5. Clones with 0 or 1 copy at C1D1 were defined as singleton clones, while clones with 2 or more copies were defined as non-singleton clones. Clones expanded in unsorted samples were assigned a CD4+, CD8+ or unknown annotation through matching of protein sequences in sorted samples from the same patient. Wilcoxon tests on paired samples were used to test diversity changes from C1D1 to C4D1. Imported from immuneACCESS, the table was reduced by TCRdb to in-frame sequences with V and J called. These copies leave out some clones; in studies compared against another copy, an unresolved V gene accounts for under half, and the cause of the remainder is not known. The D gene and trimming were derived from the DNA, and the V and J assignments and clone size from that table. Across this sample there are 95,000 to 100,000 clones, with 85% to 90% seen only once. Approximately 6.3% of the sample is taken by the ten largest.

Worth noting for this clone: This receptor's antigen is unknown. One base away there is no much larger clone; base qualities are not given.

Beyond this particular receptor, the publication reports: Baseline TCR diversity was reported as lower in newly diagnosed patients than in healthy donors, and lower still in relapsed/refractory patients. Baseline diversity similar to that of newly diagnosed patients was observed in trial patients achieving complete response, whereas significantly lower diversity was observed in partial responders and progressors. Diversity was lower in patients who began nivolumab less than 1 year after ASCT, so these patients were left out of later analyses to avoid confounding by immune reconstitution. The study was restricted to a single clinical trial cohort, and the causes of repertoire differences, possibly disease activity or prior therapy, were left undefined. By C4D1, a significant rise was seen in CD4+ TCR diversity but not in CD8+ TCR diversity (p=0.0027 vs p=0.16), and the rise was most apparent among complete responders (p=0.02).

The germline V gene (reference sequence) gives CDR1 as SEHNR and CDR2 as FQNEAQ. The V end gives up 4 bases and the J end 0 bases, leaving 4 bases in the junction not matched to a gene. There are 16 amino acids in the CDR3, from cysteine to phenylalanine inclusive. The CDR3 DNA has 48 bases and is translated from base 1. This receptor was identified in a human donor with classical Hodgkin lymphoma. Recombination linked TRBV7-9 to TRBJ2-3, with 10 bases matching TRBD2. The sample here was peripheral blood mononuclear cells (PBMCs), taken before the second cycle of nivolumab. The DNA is TGTGCCAGCAGCTACCCGACTAGCGGGAGCACAGATACGCAGTATTTT. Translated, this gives CASSYPTSGSTDTQYF.